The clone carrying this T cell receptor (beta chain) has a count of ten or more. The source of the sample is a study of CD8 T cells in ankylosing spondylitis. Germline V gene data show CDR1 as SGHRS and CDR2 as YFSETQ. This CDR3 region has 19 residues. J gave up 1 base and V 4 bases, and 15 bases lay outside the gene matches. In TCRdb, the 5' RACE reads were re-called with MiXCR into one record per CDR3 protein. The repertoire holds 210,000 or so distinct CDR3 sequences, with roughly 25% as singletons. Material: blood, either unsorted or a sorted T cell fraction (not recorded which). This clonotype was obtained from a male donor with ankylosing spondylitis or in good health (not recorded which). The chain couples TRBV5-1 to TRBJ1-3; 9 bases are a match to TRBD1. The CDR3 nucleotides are TGCGCCAGCAGCACCGCCTACCGGGACAGGGTTCATTCTGGAAACACCATATATTTT. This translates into CASSTAYRDRVHSGNTIYF.